These 20 T cell receptor beta chains share one sample of origin, sequenced in a study of identical twins. TCRdb itself ran the 5' RACE reads through MiXCR, one entry per CDR3 protein. Of 240,000 or so distinct CDR3 sequences listed, roughly 13% were seen once; the top ten hold 4% to 5%. This sample also belongs to another study, concerning yellow fever vaccine responses in identical twins.

Sequencing used memory (CD45RO+) T cells sorted from blood. All receptors come from a woman younger than 35 in good health.

This sequence joins TRBV29-1 and TRBJ1-2; TRBD1 might be the D (5 bases). The CDR3 is made up of 12 amino acids. Germline V gene data show CDR1 as SQVTM and CDR2 as ANQGSEA. The germline V and J ends were trimmed by 7 bases and 7 bases, with 16 bases remaining between them. The DNA for the CDR3 is TGCAGCGGTGGGACGGATGCGAGTGGCTACACCTTC. As protein: CSGGTDASGYTF.

This clonotype was observed a handful of times. The J gene is TRBJ2-7, the V gene TRBV11-2; 9 bases map to TRBD1. J lost 7 bases, V lost 4 bases, and 11 bases had no gene match. Germline-derived CDR1 and CDR2 are SGHAT and FQNNGV. The CDR3 has 15 amino acids. Here the CDR3 reads CASSSSGTGRLEQYF. DNA of the CDR3: TGTGCCAGCAGCTCTTCCGGGACAGGGAGGTTAGAGCAGTACTTC.

This clonotype was picked up many times. The chain has TRBV20-1 and TRBJ1-2, with 7 bases identical to TRBD1. The trim removed 5 bases at V and 4 bases at J, leaving 4 bases unmatched. This CDR3 spans 12 amino acids. The V gene's germline CDR1 is DFQATT and CDR2 SNEGSKA (reference sequence). The CDR3 sequence: CSAVGQAYGYTF. CDR3 DNA sequence: TGCAGTGCTGTTGGACAGGCCTATGGCTACACCTTC.

The CDR3 region is CASSFLSQRNEQFF. CDR3 bases: TGTGCCAGCAGCTTTTTATCCCAACGGAATGAGCAGTTCTTC. The chain employs TRBV7-2 and TRBJ2-1; D not certain. The germline V and J ends were trimmed by 3 bases and 7 bases, with 13 bases remaining between them. There are 14 residues in the CDR3. Per the germline V gene, CDR1 is SGHTA and CDR2 is FQGNSA.

This chain links TRBV10-3 with TRBJ1-1, with a possible D match to TRBD1 (6 bases). Germline CDR1 ENHRY, CDR2 SYGVKD. The CDR3 extends over 13 amino acids. V lost 7 bases and J 0 bases, leaving 9 bases between the germline ends. The CDR3 region is CAITGTLNTEAFF. The DNA for the CDR3 is TGTGCCATCACTGGGACACTGAACACTGAAGCTTTCTTT.

This clonotype was detected only a few times. The chain combines TRBV6-2 or TRBV6-3 with TRBJ1-1; tentatively, D is TRBD1 (5 bases). With 5 bases removed from V and 4 bases from J, the gap between germline ends came to 11 bases. Germline CDR1 MNHEY, CDR2 SVGEGT. The CDR3 loop spans 13 amino acids. CDR3 in DNA: TGTGCCAGCAGTACTGGGGGGGGCACTGAAGCTTTCTTT. This sequence encodes CASSTGGGTEAFF.

In its sample, this clonotype was seen a few times. V and J are TRBV7-6 and TRBJ2-3; 13 bases fit TRBD2. The V and J ends lost 7 bases and 6 bases, in that order; junction bases with no gene match: 7. From germline, CDR1 is SGHVS and CDR2 FNYEAQ. The CDR3 loop spans 15 amino acids. CDR3 amino acids: CASTKLTSGGDTQYF. The CDR3 DNA is TGTGCCAGCACCAAACTGACTAGCGGGGGGGATACGCAGTATTTT.

This clonotype has more than one count but fewer than ten. The chain employs TRBV10-3 and TRBJ2-7, with D perhaps matching TRBD1 or TRBD2 (5 bases each). V was shortened by 6 bases and J by 2 bases, with 14 bases between the two germline ends. The germline V gene has CDR1 ENHRY and CDR2 SYGVKD. The CDR3 loop spans 14 amino acids. CDR3 amino acids: CAIREGLATYEQYF. The CDR3 DNA reads as TGTGCCATCAGAGAGGGGTTAGCCACCTACGAGCAGTACTTC.

This rearrangement joins TRBV2 to TRBJ2-1; D unclear. This CDR3 spans 15 amino acids. V was shortened by 3 bases and J by 2 bases, with 11 bases between the two germline ends. Germline lookup yields CDR1 SNHLY and CDR2 FYNNEI. CDR3 sequence reads: CASSETTEPYNEQFF. The CDR3 bases are TGTGCCAGCAGTGAGACGACGGAGCCCTACAATGAGCAGTTCTTC.

This clonotype occurred many times. V is TRBV7-2 and J is TRBJ2-7; 8 nucleotides agree with TRBD1. This CDR3 comprises 13 residues. The V gene end was trimmed by 4 bases and the J gene end by 5 bases; junction bases not matched to a gene: 4. Germline V gene lookup returns CDR1 SGHTA and CDR2 FQGNSA. The CDR3 DNA reads as TGTGCCAGCAGCTCGCGGACAGGGAACGAGCAGTACTTC. Its protein is CASSSRTGNEQYF.

With regard to this clonotype: At one end the junction does not follow the germline gene, possibly because of a read error. The chain is built from TRBV7-7 and TRBJ2-2; TRBD1 is a possible D gene (6 bases). Per germline, CDR1 SSHAT and CDR2 FNYEAQ (reference sequence). This CDR3 is 13 amino acids long. CDR3 protein: CASSLDSTGELFF. CDR3 sequence (DNA): TGTGCTAGCAGCCTGGACAGCACCGGGGAGCTGTTTTTT.

This clonotype showed up just a few times. V is TRBV20-1 and J is TRBJ2-3; 8 bases are shared with TRBD2. Trimming removed 1 base from V and 1 base from J; junction bases left unmatched: 4. Germline CDR1 reads DFQATT; CDR2 reads SNEGSKA (reference sequence). The CDR3 is 15 residues long. The chain's CDR3 is CSARGLLAGTDTQYF. For the CDR3, the DNA is TGCAGTGCTAGAGGCCTACTAGCGGGCACAGATACGCAGTATTTT.

The chain uses TRBV4-2 and TRBJ2-7, with TRBD2 identical over 8 bases. The CDR3 has 15 residues. The J segment lost 4 bases and the V segment lost 4 bases, leaving 9 bases of the junction unmatched. Germline V gene data show CDR1 as LGHNA and CDR2 as YNFKEQ. CDR3 loop: CASSPSSGPQYEQYF. CDR3 coding DNA: TGTGCCAGCAGCCCCTCTAGCGGGCCCCAGTACGAGCAGTACTTC.

The J gene is TRBJ1-1, the V gene TRBV3-1; TRBD1 aligns across 7 bases. V lost 8 bases and J lost 3; bases outside the gene matches: 21. The germline V gene encodes CDR1 LGHDT and CDR2 YNNKEL (reference sequence). This CDR3 spans 18 amino acids. The CDR3 DNA reads as TGTGCCAGCTGCCGGGACAGTCACTTTTTACTTTATGACACTGAAGCTTTCTTT. Residues: CASCRDSHFLLYDTEAFF.

The V gene is TRBV7-8, the J gene TRBJ2-6, with D possibly TRBD1 on 6 matching bases. This CDR3 is built from 18 residues. The V gene lost 6 bases and the J gene lost 0 bases, with 18 bases spanning the gap. Germline V gene data show CDR1 as SGHVS and CDR2 as FQNEAQ. The CDR3, as DNA: TGTGCCAGCAGGAAAGAGGGGGTTCTCCTCTCTGGGGCCAACGTCCTGACTTTC. This codes for CASRKEGVLLSGANVLTF.

The chain uses TRBV4-2 and TRBJ2-1, with TRBD2 as a possible D gene (5 bases). This CDR3 spans 15 amino acids. The V gene's germline CDR1 is LGHNA and CDR2 YNFKEQ. V was shortened by 0 bases and J by 6 bases, with 12 bases between the two germline ends. The CDR3 region is CASSQDVGDFNEQFF. Written as DNA, the CDR3 is TGTGCCAGCAGCCAAGATGTGGGAGACTTCAATGAGCAGTTCTTC.

The chain has TRBV10-3 and TRBJ2-3; no definite D call. This CDR3 comprises 13 residues. Germline loops: CDR1 ENHRY, CDR2 SYGVKD. V dropped 10 bases and J dropped 2 bases, with 13 bases sitting between them. CDR3 DNA sequence: TGTGCCACCCACCGAAGCGCCACAGATACGCAGTATTTT. Its translation is CATHRSATDTQYF.

The V gene is TRBV5-6, the J gene TRBJ2-7; TRBD1 matches at 7 bases. Germline V gives CDR1 SGHDT, CDR2 YYEEEE. J lost 9 bases, V lost 4 bases, and 7 bases had no gene match. This CDR3 region has 12 residues. This CDR3 is CASSTGTVRQYF. In DNA, the CDR3 is TGTGCCAGCAGCACCGGGACAGTCCGGCAGTACTTC.

This clonotype was seen at least ten times. The chain is built from TRBV12-3 or TRBV12-4 and TRBJ2-1, with unresolved D. The length of the CDR3 is 14 residues. Trimming shortened V by 3 bases and J by 4 bases, and 10 bases separated the two germline ends. The CDR3: CASSFSGIYNEQFF. The CDR3 DNA sequence: TGTGCCAGCAGTTTCTCTGGGATTTACAATGAGCAGTTCTTC.

This clonotype appeared a few times. This chain joins TRBV20-1 and TRBJ1-5, with 10 bases matching TRBD1. The CDR3 covers 12 residues. J was trimmed by 7 bases and V by 5 bases; bases with no gene match: 2. Germline V gene sequence: CDR1 DFQATT, CDR2 SNEGSKA (reference sequence). CDR3 in DNA: TGCAGTGCTGGACAGGGGGAGCAGCCCCAGCATTTT. It is translated as CSAGQGEQPQHF.